Listed below are T cell receptor beta chains from one sample, sequenced in a study of blood T cell repertoires in COVID-19. Some clones are missing from TCRdb's copy, which holds only in-frame ones; the method was immunoSEQ multiplex PCR. The data show around 220,000 clones, less than 90% seen once. The sample consisted of peripheral blood. These receptors were obtained from a man aged 25-45 years with active or convalescent COVID-19. CDR3s include the opening cysteine and the closing phenylalanine or tryptophan.

j_gene: TRBJ2-5; v_gene: TRBV3-1/TRBV3-2; CDR3aa: CASSLRTSGMAETQYF
j_gene: TRBJ2-3; v_gene: TRBV7-3; CDR3aa: CASSLRGLAGGSTDTQYF
j_gene: TRBJ2-3; v_gene: TRBV6-6; CDR3aa: CASSSGGVPDTQYF
j_gene: TRBJ2-7; v_gene: TRBV5-5; CDR3aa: CASSPSRDRVSYEQYF
j_gene: TRBJ2-3; v_gene: TRBV2; CDR3aa: CARREQGTFTDTQYF
j_gene: TRBJ1-1; v_gene: TRBV6-5; CDR3aa: CASRPPGTVNTEAFF
j_gene: TRBJ2-1; v_gene: TRBV7-3; CDR3aa: CASSLSEWQGAYNEQFF
j_gene: TRBJ2-1; v_gene: TRBV11-3; CDR3aa: CASSPRDSEYNEQFF
j_gene: TRBJ2-7; v_gene: TRBV18; CDR3aa: CASSPGTGASYEQYF
j_gene: TRBJ1-6; v_gene: TRBV28; CDR3aa: CASSFPDRRNSPLHF
j_gene: TRBJ2-2; v_gene: TRBV6-5; CDR3aa: CATRTGSGELFF
j_gene: TRBJ2-3; v_gene: TRBV5-6; CDR3aa: CASSWGGTGTDTQYF
j_gene: TRBJ2-1; v_gene: TRBV28; CDR3aa: CASNPSPTGLRQFF
j_gene: TRBJ1-2; v_gene: TRBV28; CDR3aa: CASSSRYYGYTF
j_gene: TRBJ1-1; v_gene: TRBV6-5; CDR3aa: CASKPGQVATEAFF
j_gene: TRBJ1-6; v_gene: TRBV5-4; CDR3aa: CASSPDAGDYNSPLHF
j_gene: TRBJ1-1; v_gene: TRBV7-6; CDR3aa: CASSSTQANTEAFF
j_gene: TRBJ1-2; v_gene: TRBV27; CDR3aa: CASSLAGEGYTF
j_gene: TRBJ1-5; v_gene: TRBV6-5; CDR3aa: CASRGTGFSNQPQHF
j_gene: TRBJ2-1; v_gene: TRBV7-2; CDR3aa: CASSSDRGSYNEQFF
j_gene: TRBJ1-1; v_gene: TRBV6-5; CDR3aa: CASSPGRGKNTEAFF
j_gene: TRBJ2-5; v_gene: TRBV5-1; CDR3aa: CASSLGPGGGETQYF
j_gene: TRBJ1-5; v_gene: TRBV6-5; CDR3aa: CASRPRVGSNQPQHF
j_gene: TRBJ1-4; v_gene: TRBV30; CDR3aa: CAWSVEGEKLFF
j_gene: TRBJ1-2; v_gene: TRBV7-2; CDR3aa: CASSLENRGYTF
j_gene: TRBJ2-1; v_gene: TRBV5-1; CDR3aa: CASSLVGLAGNEQFF
j_gene: TRBJ1-1; v_gene: TRBV30; CDR3aa: CAWSVGRNTEAFF
j_gene: TRBJ1-1; v_gene: TRBV27; CDR3aa: CASRYGNRGNTEAFF
j_gene: TRBJ2-1; v_gene: TRBV6-4; CDR3aa: CASSDSRLAGYNEQFF